Sequencing of this TCR beta chain was carried out in a study of identical twins. Findings and caveats of the study: For out-of-frame alpha sequences shared by twins, low generation probability was in excess. High-abundance cord blood beta clonotypes had fewer insertions; memory repertoires showed none.

The V gene's germline CDR1 is SGHRS and CDR2 YFSETQ. V gave up 4 bases and J gave up 9 bases, with 17 bases separating them. This CDR3 has 14 amino acids. With template switching, a universal primer site was added, and the cDNA carried unique molecular identifiers. TCRdb reanalysed the 5' RACE reads using MiXCR and keeps one entry per CDR3 protein. The top ten clones hold 8% to 9.5% of a sample with around 340,000 distinct CDR3 sequences, around 9.7% of them seen once. This clonotype has just a few counts. Its antigen is unidentified. The sequenced sample was naive T cells sorted from blood. This clonotype was obtained from a woman between 50 and 59 years old in good health. The chain joins TRBV5-1 to TRBJ2-1; possibly TRBD2 for D (6 bases). CDR3 loop: CASSENPGEGEQFF. DNA for the CDR3: TGCGCCAGCAGCGAGAACCCGGGAGAGGGTGAGCAGTTCTTC.